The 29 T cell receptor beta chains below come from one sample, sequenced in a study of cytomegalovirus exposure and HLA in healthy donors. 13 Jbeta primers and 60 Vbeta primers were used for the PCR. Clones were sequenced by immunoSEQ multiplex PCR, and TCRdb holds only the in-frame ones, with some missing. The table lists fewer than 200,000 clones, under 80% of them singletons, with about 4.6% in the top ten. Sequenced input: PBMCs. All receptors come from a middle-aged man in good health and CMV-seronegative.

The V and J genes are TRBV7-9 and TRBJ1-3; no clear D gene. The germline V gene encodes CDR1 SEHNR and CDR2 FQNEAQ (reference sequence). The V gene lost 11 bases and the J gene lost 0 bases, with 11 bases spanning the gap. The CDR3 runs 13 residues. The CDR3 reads CAPREASGNTIYF. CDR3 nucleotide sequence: TGTGCCCCTAGAGAAGCCTCTGGAAACACCATATATTTT.

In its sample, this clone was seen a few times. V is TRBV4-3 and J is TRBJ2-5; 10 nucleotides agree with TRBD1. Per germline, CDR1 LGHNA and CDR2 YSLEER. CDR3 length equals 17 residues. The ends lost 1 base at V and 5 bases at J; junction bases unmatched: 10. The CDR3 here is CASSQAHRRDRGETQYF. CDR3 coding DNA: TGCGCCAGCAGCCAAGCCCACCGGAGGGACAGGGGTGAGACCCAGTACTTC.

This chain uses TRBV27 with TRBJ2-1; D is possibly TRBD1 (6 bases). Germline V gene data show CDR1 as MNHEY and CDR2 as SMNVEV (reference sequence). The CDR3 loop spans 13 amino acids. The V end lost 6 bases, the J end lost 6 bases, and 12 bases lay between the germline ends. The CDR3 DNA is TGTGCCAGCAGACTTCAGGGGCGCAATGAGCAGTTCTTC. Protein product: CASRLQGRNEQFF.

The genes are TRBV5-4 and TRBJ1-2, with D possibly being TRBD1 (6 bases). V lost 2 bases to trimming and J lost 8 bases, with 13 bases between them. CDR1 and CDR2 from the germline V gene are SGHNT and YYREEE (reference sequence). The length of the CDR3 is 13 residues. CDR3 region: CASSLIQGHGYTF. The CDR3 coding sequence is TGTGCCAGCAGCTTAATACAGGGCCACGGCTACACCTTC.

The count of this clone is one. The chain's CDR3 is CAWNWRQVNHEQFF. In DNA, the CDR3 is TGTGCCTGGAATTGGAGACAGGTTAACCATGAGCAGTTCTTC. The rearrangement uses TRBV30 and TRBJ2-1; a weak D match, TRBD1 (6 bases). This CDR3 comprises 14 residues. Germline CDR1 is GTSNPN and CDR2 is SVGIG (reference sequence). The V and J ends lost 4 bases and 8 bases respectively, with 18 bases between them.

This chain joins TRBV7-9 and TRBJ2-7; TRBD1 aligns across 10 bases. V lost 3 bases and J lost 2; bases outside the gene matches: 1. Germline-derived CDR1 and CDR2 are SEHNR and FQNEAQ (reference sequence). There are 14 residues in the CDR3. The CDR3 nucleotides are TGTGCCAGCAGCTTCGGGACAGGGGCCTACGAGCAGTACTTC. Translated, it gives CASSFGTGAYEQYF.

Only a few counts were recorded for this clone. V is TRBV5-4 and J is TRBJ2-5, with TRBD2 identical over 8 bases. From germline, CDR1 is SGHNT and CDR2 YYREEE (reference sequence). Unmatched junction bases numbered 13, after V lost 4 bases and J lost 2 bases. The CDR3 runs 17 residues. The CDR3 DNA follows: TGTGCCAGCAGCCAAGAGTTCGGGGGGGGTTTTCAAGAGACCCAGTACTTC. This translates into CASSQEFGGGFQETQYF. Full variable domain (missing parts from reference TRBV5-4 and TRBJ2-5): ETGVTQSPTHLIKTRGQQVTLRCSSQSGHNTVSWYQQALGQGPQFIFQYYREEENGRGNFPPRFSGLQFPNYSSELNVNALELDDSALYLCASSQEFGGGFQETQYFGPGTRLLVL.

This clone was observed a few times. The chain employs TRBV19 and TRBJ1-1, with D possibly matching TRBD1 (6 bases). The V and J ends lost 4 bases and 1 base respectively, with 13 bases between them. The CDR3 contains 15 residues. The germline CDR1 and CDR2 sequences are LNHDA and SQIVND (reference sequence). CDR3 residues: CASSTSGHPNTEAFF. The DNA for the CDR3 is TGTGCCAGTAGTACTTCGGGACACCCGAACACTGAAGCTTTCTTT.

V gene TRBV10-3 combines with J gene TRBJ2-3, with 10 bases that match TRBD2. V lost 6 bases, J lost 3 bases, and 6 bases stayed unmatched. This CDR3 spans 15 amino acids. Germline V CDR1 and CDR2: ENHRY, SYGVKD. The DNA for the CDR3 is TGTGCCATCAGGATAGCGGGGGGTGGGACAGATACGCAGTATTTT. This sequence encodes CAIRIAGGGTDTQYF.

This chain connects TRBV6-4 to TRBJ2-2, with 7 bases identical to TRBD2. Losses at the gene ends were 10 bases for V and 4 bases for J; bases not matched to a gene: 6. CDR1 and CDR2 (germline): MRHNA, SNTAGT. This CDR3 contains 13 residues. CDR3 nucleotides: TGTGCCAACAACGCGGGGGTCACCGGGGAGCTGTTTTTT. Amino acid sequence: CANNAGVTGELFF.

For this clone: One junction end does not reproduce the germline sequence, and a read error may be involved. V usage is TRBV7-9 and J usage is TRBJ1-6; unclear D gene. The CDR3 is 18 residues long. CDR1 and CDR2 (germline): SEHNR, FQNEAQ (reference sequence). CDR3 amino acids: CSSSHFGLRSSYNSPLHF. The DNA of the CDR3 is TGTTCCAGCAGCCACTTCGGACTGAGAAGCTCCTATAATTCACCCCTCCACTTT. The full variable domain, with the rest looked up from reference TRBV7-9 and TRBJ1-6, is DTGVSQNPRHKITKRGQNVTFRCDPISEHNRLYWYRQTLGQGPEFLTYFQNEAQLEKSRLLSDRFSAERPKGSFSTLEIQRTEQGDSAMYLCSSSHFGLRSSYNSPLHFGNGTRLTVT.

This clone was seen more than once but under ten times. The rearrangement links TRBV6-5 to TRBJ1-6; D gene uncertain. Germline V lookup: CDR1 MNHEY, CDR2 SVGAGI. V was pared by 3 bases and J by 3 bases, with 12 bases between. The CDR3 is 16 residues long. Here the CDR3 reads CASSYMGEVYNSPLHF. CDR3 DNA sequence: TGTGCCAGCAGTTATATGGGTGAGGTCTATAATTCACCCCTCCACTTT.

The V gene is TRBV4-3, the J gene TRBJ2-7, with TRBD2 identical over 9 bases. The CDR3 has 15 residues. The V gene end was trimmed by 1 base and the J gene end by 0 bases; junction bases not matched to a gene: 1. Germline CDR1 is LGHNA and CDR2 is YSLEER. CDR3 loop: CASSQVAGASYEQYF. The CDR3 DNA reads TGCGCCAGCAGCCAAGTAGCGGGGGCCTCCTACGAGCAGTACTTC.

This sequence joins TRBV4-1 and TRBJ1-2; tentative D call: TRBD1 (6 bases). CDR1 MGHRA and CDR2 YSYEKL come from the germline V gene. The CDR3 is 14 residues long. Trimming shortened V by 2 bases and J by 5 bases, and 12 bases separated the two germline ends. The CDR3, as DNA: TGCGCCAGCAGCCAACAGGGGTCGGGGTATGGCTACACCTTC. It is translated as CASSQQGSGYGYTF.

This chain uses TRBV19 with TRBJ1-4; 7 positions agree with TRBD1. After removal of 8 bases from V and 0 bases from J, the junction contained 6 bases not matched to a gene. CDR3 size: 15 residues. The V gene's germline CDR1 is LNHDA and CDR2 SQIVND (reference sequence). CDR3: CASSGTVATNEKLFF. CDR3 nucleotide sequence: TGTGCCAGTTCGGGGACAGTCGCAACTAATGAAAAACTGTTTTTT.

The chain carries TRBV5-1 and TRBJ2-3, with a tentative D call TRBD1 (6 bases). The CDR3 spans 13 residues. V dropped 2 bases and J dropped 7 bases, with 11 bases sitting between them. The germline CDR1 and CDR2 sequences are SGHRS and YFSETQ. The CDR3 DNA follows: TGCGCCAGCAGCTTATCGGGGACAAATACGCAGTATTTT. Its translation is CASSLSGTNTQYF.

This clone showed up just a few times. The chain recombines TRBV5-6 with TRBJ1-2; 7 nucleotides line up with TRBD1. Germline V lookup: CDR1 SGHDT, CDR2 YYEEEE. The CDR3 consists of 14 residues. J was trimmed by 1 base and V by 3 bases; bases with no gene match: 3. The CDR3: CASSWDRFNYGYTF. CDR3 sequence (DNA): TGTGCCAGCAGCTGGGACAGATTTAACTATGGCTACACCTTC.

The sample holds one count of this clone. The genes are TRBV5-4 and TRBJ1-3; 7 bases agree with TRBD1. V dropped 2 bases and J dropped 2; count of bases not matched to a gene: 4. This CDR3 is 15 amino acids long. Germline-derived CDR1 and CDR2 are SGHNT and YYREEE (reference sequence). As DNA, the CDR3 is TGTGCCAGCAGCTTCAGGGGGGCAACTGGAAACACCATATATTTT. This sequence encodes CASSFRGATGNTIYF.

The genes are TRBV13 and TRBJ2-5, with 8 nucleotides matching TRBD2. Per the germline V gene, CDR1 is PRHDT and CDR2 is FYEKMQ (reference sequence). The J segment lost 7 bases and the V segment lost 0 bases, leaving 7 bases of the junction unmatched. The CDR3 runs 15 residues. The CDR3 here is CASSLGLAAARTQYF. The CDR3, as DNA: TGTGCCAGCAGCTTAGGACTAGCGGCGGCGCGGACCCAGTACTTC.

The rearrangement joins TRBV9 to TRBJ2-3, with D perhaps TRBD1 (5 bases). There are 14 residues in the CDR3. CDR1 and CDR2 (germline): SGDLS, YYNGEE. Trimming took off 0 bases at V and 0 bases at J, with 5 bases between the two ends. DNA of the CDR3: TGTGCCAGCAGCGTAGAGGGGAGCACAGATACGCAGTATTTT. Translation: CASSVEGSTDTQYF.

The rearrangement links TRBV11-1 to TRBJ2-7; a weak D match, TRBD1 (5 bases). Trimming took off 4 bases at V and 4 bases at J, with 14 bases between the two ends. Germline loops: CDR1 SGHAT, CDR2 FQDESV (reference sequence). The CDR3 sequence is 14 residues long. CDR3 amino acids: CASSYSGNVYEQYF. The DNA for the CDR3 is TGTGCCAGCAGCTATTCAGGGAACGTTTACGAGCAGTACTTC.

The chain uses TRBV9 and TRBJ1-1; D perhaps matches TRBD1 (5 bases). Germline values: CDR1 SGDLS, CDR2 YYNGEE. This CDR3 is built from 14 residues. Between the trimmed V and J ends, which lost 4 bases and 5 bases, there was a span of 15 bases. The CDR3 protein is CASSPGLAETEAFF. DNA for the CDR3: TGTGCCAGCAGCCCGGGACTGGCGGAGACTGAAGCTTTCTTT.

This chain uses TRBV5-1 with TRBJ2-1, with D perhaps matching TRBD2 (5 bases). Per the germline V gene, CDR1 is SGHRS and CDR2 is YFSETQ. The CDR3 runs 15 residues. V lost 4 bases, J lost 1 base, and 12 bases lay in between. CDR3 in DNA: TGCGCCAGCAGCCTGGCGGGTGAGTCCTACAATGAGCAGTTCTTC. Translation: CASSLAGESYNEQFF.

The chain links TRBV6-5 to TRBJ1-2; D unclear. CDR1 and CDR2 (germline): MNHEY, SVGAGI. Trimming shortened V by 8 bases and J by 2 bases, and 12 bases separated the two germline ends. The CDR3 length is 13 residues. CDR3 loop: CASSGPGNYGYTF. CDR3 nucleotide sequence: TGTGCCAGCTCTGGTCCAGGCAACTATGGCTACACCTTC.

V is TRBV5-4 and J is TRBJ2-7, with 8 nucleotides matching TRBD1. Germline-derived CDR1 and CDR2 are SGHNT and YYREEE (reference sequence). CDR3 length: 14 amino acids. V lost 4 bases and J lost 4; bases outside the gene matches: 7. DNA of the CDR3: TGTGCCAGCAGCGTCGACAGGGGCACGTACGAGCAGTACTTC. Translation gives CASSVDRGTYEQYF.

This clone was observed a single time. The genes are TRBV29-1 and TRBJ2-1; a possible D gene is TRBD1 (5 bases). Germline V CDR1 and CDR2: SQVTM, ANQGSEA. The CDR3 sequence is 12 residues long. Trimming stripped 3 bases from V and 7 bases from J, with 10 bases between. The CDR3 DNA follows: TGCAGCGTTGAGTGGGGCGCTAATGAGCAGTTCTTC. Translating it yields CSVEWGANEQFF.

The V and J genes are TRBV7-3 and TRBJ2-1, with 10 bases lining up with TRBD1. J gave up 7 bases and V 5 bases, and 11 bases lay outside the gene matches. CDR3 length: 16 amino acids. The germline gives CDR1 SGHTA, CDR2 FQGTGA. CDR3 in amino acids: CASSPTGTGVRNEQFF. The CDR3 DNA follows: TGTGCCAGCAGCCCCACCGGGACAGGGGTAAGGAATGAGCAGTTCTTC.

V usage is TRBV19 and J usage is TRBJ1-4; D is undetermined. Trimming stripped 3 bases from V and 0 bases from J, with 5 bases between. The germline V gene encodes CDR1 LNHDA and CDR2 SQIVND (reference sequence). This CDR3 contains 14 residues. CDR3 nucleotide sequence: TGTGCCAGTAGTATCAGTGCAACTAATGAAAAACTGTTTTTT. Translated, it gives CASSISATNEKLFF.

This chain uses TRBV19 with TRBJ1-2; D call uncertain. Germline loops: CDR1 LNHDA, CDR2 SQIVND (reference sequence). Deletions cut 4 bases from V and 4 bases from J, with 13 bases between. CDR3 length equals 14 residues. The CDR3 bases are TGTGCCAGTAGTACTACCGACGCTAGCTATGGCTACACCTTC. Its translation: CASSTTDASYGYTF.